These 26 T cell receptor beta chains came from one sample sequenced in a study of regulatory T cells in long-lasting Graves disease. Described time point: newly diagnosed GD, antithyroid drugs for less than 3 months. PBMC RNA was the source of the TCR library. CDR3 regions were amplified by Arm-PCR using iRepertoire HTBI primers to build TCR beta libraries. TCRdb called the multiplex PCR reads again in MiXCR, with one record for every CDR3 protein. The sample holds just over 600,000 distinct CDR3 sequences, roughly 15% seen once. The same data also went into a second study, on T cells in Graves' hyperthyroidism and ophthalmopathy.

Material: peripheral blood mononuclear cells (PBMCs), obtained at new diagnosis, from a patient treated with antithyroid drugs. The receptor set was obtained from a woman in her 30s with Graves disease.

This clonotype was observed at least ten times. This chain links TRBV29-1 with TRBJ2-7; 10 bases match TRBD1. From germline, CDR1 is SQVTM and CDR2 ANQGSEA. This CDR3 region has 14 residues. V was clipped by 7 bases and J by 2 bases; unmatched bases: 8. CDR3 sequence reads: CSAGGQGGTYEQYF. The CDR3 DNA reads as TGCAGCGCCGGAGGACAGGGGGGAACCTACGAGCAGTACTTC.

This clonotype was counted only a few times. The chain uses TRBV10-3 and TRBJ2-1, with D hard to call. The CDR3 has 13 amino acids. V was pared by 8 bases and J by 0 bases, with 8 bases between. The germline CDR1 and CDR2 sequences are ENHRY and SYGVKD. CDR3 nucleotides: TGTGCCATCGGAGAGTCCTCCTACAATGAGCAGTTCTTC. It specifies CAIGESSYNEQFF.

Points on this clonotype: A junction boundary mismatches the germline segment, possibly from a read error. The rearrangement links TRBV4-2 to TRBJ2-3; 7 positions match TRBD2. Germline V gene data show CDR1 as LGHNA and CDR2 as YNFKEQ. This CDR3 is built from 14 residues. CDR3 bases: TGTGCCGGCAGTAGAGGACTAGGCGGGGATACGCAGTATTTT. Its protein is CAGSRGLGGDTQYF.

Turning to this clonotype: The final CDR3 position lacks the conserved phenylalanine or tryptophan, pointing to a likely read error. The DNA is omitted, as the CDR3 cannot be located on it reliably, and the CDR3 follows TCRdb's listing. The rearrangement links TRBV7-2 to TRBJ2-5; the table gives TRBD1 as D, unverified against the DNA. The CDR3 numbers 13 amino acids, ends counted. Looked up from germline, CDR1 is SGHTA and CDR2 is FQGNSA. The CDR3 loop is CASSIGRRDRVYL.

In this sample, this clonotype turned up many times. The gene calls are TRBV20-1 and TRBJ1-5; tentative D call: TRBD1 (6 bases). The V gene's germline CDR1 is DFQATT and CDR2 SNEGSKA (reference sequence). The length of the CDR3 is 15 residues. Trimming removed 0 bases from V and 2 bases from J, with 11 bases in between. CDR3 coding DNA: TGCAGTGCTAGAGAGGACAGAGGTGGCAATCAGCCCCAGCATTTT. Amino acid sequence: CSAREDRGGNQPQHF.

The genes are TRBV6-1 and TRBJ2-3; D remains ambiguous. Germline CDR1 is MNHNS and CDR2 is SASEGT. V was cut by 10 bases and J by 1 base, with 12 bases left in between. The CDR3 runs to 13 residues. Written as DNA, the CDR3 is TGTGCCACCCGTGACGACCGCACAGATACGCAGTATTTT. This sequence encodes CATRDDRTDTQYF.

The chain links TRBV9 to TRBJ2-5, with a possible D match to TRBD1 (6 bases). There are 12 residues in the CDR3. Germline CDR1 is SGDLS and CDR2 is YYNGEE. The V and J ends lost 8 bases and 0 bases respectively, with 8 bases between them. The DNA for the CDR3 is TGTGCCAGAAGGACAGACCAAGAGACCCAGTACTTC. As protein: CARRTDQETQYF.

This clonotype appeared a few times. The chain recombines TRBV5-4 with TRBJ2-5; D is possibly TRBD2 (6 bases). V lost 3 bases and J 1 base, leaving 10 bases between the germline ends. The CDR3 extends over 14 amino acids. CDR1 is SGHNT, CDR2 YYREEE, per germline (reference sequence). The CDR3 loop reads CASSWDSAQETQYF. The CDR3 DNA is TGTGCCAGCAGCTGGGACTCGGCCCAAGAGACCCAGTACTTC.

The sample holds many counts of this clonotype. The chain recombines TRBV30 with TRBJ1-1; no clear D. Trimming removed 6 bases from V and 4 bases from J, with 9 bases in between. This CDR3 region has 11 residues. Germline CDR1 reads GTSNPN; CDR2 reads SVGIG (reference sequence). CDR3 DNA: TGTGCCTGCGAGGGTCGCACTGAAGCTTTCTTT. This gives the protein CACEGRTEAFF.

This clonotype has at least ten counts. This chain connects TRBV7-2 to TRBJ1-2; the D is unclear. This CDR3 has 14 residues. From germline, CDR1 is SGHTA and CDR2 FQGNSA. The V end was cut by 6 bases, the J end by 5 bases, with 16 bases between. The CDR3 sequence is CASSLAYDSYGYTF. The CDR3 nucleotides are TGTGCCAGCAGTCTAGCCTACGACTCGTATGGCTACACCTTC.

There are a few counts of this clonotype. The J gene is TRBJ2-1, the V gene TRBV28; 7 bases match TRBD2. With V trimmed by 4 bases and J by 7 bases, 4 bases remained unmatched. The CDR3 consists of 13 residues. Germline CDR1 reads MDHEN; CDR2 reads SYDVKM. CDR3 sequence: CASSSRTRNEQFF. The CDR3 region has the DNA TGTGCCAGCAGTTCGCGGACTAGGAATGAGCAGTTCTTC.

This clonotype appeared many times. V gene TRBV27 combines with J gene TRBJ1-5, with unresolved D. This CDR3 is 16 amino acids long. V was pared by 3 bases and J by 0 bases, with 12 bases between. Germline loops: CDR1 MNHEY, CDR2 SMNVEV (reference sequence). Here the CDR3 DNA reads TGTGCCAGCAGTTTGAAGAGCCCATATAGCAATCAGCCCCAGCATTTT. It yields the protein CASSLKSPYSNQPQHF.

As for this clonotype: Likely a read error: the CDR3 ends without its conserved phenylalanine or tryptophan. The chain uses TRBV20-1 and TRBJ2-6, with D uncertain. Germline V gives CDR1 DFQATT, CDR2 SNEGSKA (reference sequence). This CDR3 region has 13 residues. V lost 6 bases to trimming and J lost 0 bases, with 6 bases between them. Here the CDR3 DNA reads TGCAGTGCCGAAAACTCTGGGGCCAACGTCCTGACTTTA. Protein product: CSAENSGANVLTL.

This clonotype came up a few times. The rearrangement joins TRBV28 to TRBJ2-7, with D tentatively TRBD1 (5 bases). Trimming removed 7 bases at V and 1 base at J, with 8 bases between. This CDR3 is 12 amino acids long. From germline, CDR1 is MDHEN and CDR2 SYDVKM. The CDR3 sequence: CASTRDSYEQYF. Written as DNA, the CDR3 is TGTGCCAGCACCAGGGATTCCTACGAGCAGTACTTC.

This clonotype showed up just a few times. V and J are TRBV10-1 and TRBJ1-2; D remains ambiguous. Germline V CDR1 and CDR2: WNHNN, SYGVQD (reference sequence). There are 15 residues in the CDR3. Between the trimmed V and J ends, which lost 0 bases and 8 bases, there was a span of 16 bases. CDR3 DNA sequence: TGCGCCAGCAGTGAGTCGAGACTGCCCGCGGGGGGCTACACCTTC. Translating it yields CASSESRLPAGGYTF.

Comments on this clonotype: A read error may produce the germline difference seen at one junction end. V gene TRBV3-1 combines with J gene TRBJ2-2, with 7 positions matching TRBD2. The V gene's germline CDR1 is LGHDT and CDR2 YNNKEL (reference sequence). The CDR3 consists of 15 residues. CDR3 loop: CASSRTRPRYGELYF. In nucleotides, the CDR3 is TGTGCCAGCAGCCGGACTAGACCTCGCTACGGGGAGCTGTATTTT.

This clonotype was observed at least ten times. The chain couples TRBV2 to TRBJ2-1, with 7 bases lining up with TRBD2. Losses at the gene ends were 7 bases for V and 3 bases for J; bases not matched to a gene: 6. The CDR3 has 14 residues. The germline V gene encodes CDR1 SNHLY and CDR2 FYNNEI. CDR3 residues: CASKEGGLYNEQFF. CDR3 DNA: TGTGCCAGCAAGGAGGGAGGGCTCTACAATGAGCAGTTCTTC.

This clonotype was seen repeatedly, ten times or more. The chain couples TRBV16 to TRBJ1-1; TRBD1 aligns across 7 bases. Germline V CDR1 and CDR2: KGHSY, FQNENV. The CDR3 has 15 residues. V trimming: 2 bases; J trimming: 3 bases; junction bases outside the gene matches: 6. The CDR3 DNA follows: TGTGCCAGCAGCCAACCGACAGGGTATGACACTGAAGCTTTCTTT. Residues: CASSQPTGYDTEAFF.

The chain recombines TRBV10-3 with TRBJ1-1; possibly TRBD1 for D (5 bases). The V gene lost 6 bases and the J gene lost 1 base, with 9 bases spanning the gap. Germline V gene data show CDR1 as ENHRY and CDR2 as SYGVKD. The CDR3 runs 13 residues. In DNA, the CDR3 is TGTGCCATCAGGGGGACGGCGAACACTGAAGCTTTCTTT. This translates into CAIRGTANTEAFF.

J is TRBJ1-1 and V is TRBV19; tentatively, D is TRBD1 (5 bases). The CDR3 spans 13 residues. V lost 3 bases to trimming and J lost 11 bases, with 16 bases between them. CDR1 and CDR2 from the germline V gene are LNHDA and SQIVND (reference sequence). This CDR3 reads CASSMSQGYSAFF. CDR3 nucleotide sequence: TGTGCCAGTAGTATGAGCCAGGGATATTCGGCTTTCTTT.

About this clonotype: This is likely a read error, given that the CDR3 carries no conserved phenylalanine or tryptophan at its end. The chain is built from TRBV3-1 and TRBJ1-1; the D gene is possibly TRBD1 (6 bases). Germline assignment: CDR1 LGHDT and CDR2 YNNKEL (reference sequence). This CDR3 region has 12 residues. V was cut by 4 bases and J by 8 bases, with 11 bases left in between. The CDR3 region has the DNA TGTGCCAGCAGCCCCCCTGACAGGGAAGCTTTCCTT. Translation gives CASSPPDREAFL.

The table lists this clonotype with many counts. The rearrangement uses TRBV20-1 and TRBJ2-5, with 9 nucleotides matching TRBD1. The CDR3 runs 17 residues. Germline CDR1 is DFQATT and CDR2 is SNEGSKA (reference sequence). V lost 3 bases to trimming and J lost 4 bases; unmatched junction nucleotides: 15. The chain's CDR3 is CSASAGQGSLRAETQYF. CDR3 coding DNA: TGCAGTGCTAGCGCGGGACAGGGTAGCCTCCGGGCAGAGACCCAGTACTTC.

This clonotype was observed a handful of times. This chain joins TRBV10-2 and TRBJ2-1, with 9 positions matching TRBD1. V was pared by 2 bases and J by 4 bases, with 6 bases of the junction left unmatched. The CDR3 has 16 residues. Germline V CDR1 and CDR2: WSHSY, SAAADI. The CDR3 reads CASSEPGQGTYNEQFF. In DNA form, the CDR3 reads TGCGCCAGCAGTGAGCCGGGACAGGGAACTTACAATGAGCAGTTCTTC.

This clonotype was seen only a few times. V and J are TRBV3-1 and TRBJ1-1; TRBD1 matches 8 bases. The germline V gene has CDR1 LGHDT and CDR2 YNNKEL (reference sequence). The CDR3 runs 15 residues. After removal of 2 bases from V and 4 bases from J, the junction contained 6 bases not matched to a gene. The CDR3 coding sequence is TGTGCCAGCAGCCAAAGGACAGGGAGATTCACTGAAGCTTTCTTT. It is translated as CASSQRTGRFTEAFF.

This clonotype was picked up many times. The gene calls are TRBV28 and TRBJ1-4, with D perhaps TRBD1 (5 bases). V lost 1 base and J 6 bases, leaving 21 bases between the germline ends. In germline, CDR1 is MDHEN, CDR2 SYDVKM. The CDR3 length is 18 residues. The CDR3 region has the DNA TGTGCCAGCAGTTTATCTTCCGGCGGGCAGGGAGACTATGAAAAACTGTTTTTT. This gives the protein CASSLSSGGQGDYEKLFF.

This clonotype was seen many times. This chain uses TRBV7-3 with TRBJ2-1; 12 positions match TRBD1. This CDR3 comprises 15 residues. Germline assignment: CDR1 SGHTA and CDR2 FQGTGA. V was pared by 2 bases and J by 5 bases, with 1 base of the junction left unmatched. DNA for the CDR3: TGTGCCAGCAGCTTACGGGACAGGGGGCACAATGAGCAGTTCTTC. Protein: CASSLRDRGHNEQFF.